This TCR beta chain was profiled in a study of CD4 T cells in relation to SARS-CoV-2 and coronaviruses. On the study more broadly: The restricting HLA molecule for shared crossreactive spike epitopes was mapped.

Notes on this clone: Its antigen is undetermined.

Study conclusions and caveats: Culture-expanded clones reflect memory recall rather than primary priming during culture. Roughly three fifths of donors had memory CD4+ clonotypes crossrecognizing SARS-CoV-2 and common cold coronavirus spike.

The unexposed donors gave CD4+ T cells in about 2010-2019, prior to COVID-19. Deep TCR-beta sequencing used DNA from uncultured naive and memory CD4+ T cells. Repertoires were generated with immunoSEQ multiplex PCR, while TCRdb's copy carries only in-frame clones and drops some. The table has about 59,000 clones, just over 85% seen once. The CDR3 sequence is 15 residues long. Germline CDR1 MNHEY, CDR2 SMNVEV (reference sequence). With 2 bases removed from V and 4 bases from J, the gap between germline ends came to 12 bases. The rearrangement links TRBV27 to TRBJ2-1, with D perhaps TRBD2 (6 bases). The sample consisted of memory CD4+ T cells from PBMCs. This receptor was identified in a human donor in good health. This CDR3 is CASSLRGSQYNEQFF. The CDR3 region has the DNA TGTGCCAGCAGTTTACGGGGGAGTCAGTACAATGAGCAGTTCTTC.